Described below is a single TCR beta chain sequence and its context. This clonotype has at least ten counts. Its antigen remains undetermined. Per-base quality was not reported, and no clone a single base away is much larger than it. Moderately to severely active disease, a Clinical Activity Score of at least 3, a NOSPECS grade of at least 4, and a duration under 3 months were present in ophthalmopathy patients. Any patient with an uncontrolled infection, another autoimmune disease, pregnancy or lactation was excluded. Diagnoses were established on the basis of clinical symptoms, serum thyroxine and TRAb, thyroid ultrasound, and orbital computed tomography. PBMCs were separated from around 9.1 ml of fresh peripheral blood using Ficoll-Paque density gradient centrifugation. Trizol reagent was used to extract total RNA, and RNA quality was then checked on an Agilent 2100 Bioanalyzer. Looking up the germline V gene yields CDR1 SGHVS and CDR2 FQNEAQ. Trimming accounts for 6 bases at V and 4 bases at J, while the number of junction bases matched to no gene is 3. CDR3 length: 13 amino acids, cysteine to phenylalanine. Solely the CDR3 DNA is kept, with 39 bases framed from the first base.

TCR beta CDR3 regions were amplified from RNA transcripts. The first round of RT-PCR for the TCR CDR3 was performed with the HTBI primer set and the Qiagen OneStep RT-PCR kit. A second multiplex PCR round built the libraries, followed by size selection and purification. The libraries were sequenced on an Illumina HiSeq2000 using paired-end 100 bp reads. On the authors' methods: Raw data were processed with SOAPnuke, discarding reads with adapters, uncalled bases, mean Phred below 15, or no exact constant-primer or identifier match. High-quality paired reads were merged using COPE v1.2.5, and each unique nucleotide sequence was defined as a clonotype. MiTCR v1.1 was used to align clonotypes to the IMGT TRBV, TRBD and TRBJ reference segments. Only V-J combinations with frequency above 0.0001, covering about 99% of repertoires, were analysed. A TCS score was defined as the ratio between F50 (clonal expansion) and ExV (chaos), using BLOSUM62-based TCRdist between CDR3 peptides within each V-J. Welch's t-statistics and random forest reduced roughly 530 V-J features to 13, which were used in a naive Bayes classifier (R e1071). The public reads were reprocessed in TCRdb via fastp at Q25 and MiXCR, keeping in-frame beta chains. For every CDR3 protein sequence, its rows merge into one entry that carries the most common genes and DNA. These V and J calls rely on TCRdb rather than the paper's analysis. This sample comprises about 500,000 distinct CDR3 sequences, about 16% of them detected only once. The ten largest make up approximately 30% of the sample.

The data are from a study of T cells in Graves' hyperthyroidism and ophthalmopathy (dated by TCRdb to between 2018 and 2021). In the study overall: Peripheral blood samples were taken at initial diagnosis, before any treatment was given. To identify TCR V-J signatures that set the groups apart, the researchers used a discovery cohort of 100 patients, made up of approximately 43 with Graves' ophthalmopathy and approximately 57 with stable Graves' hyperthyroidism. Whether ophthalmopathy could be predicted prospectively was tested in an independent validation cohort made up of under 20 hyperthyroidism patients plus 17 patients who later progressed to ophthalmopathy. For training and testing, the 80 to 100 patients in the discovery cohort were randomly divided in a 7:3 ratio. Thyroid tissue and blood T-cell repertoires from six Graves' hyperthyroidism patients were also compared in the study. Following sampling, methimazole starting at 30 mg daily was given to hyperthyroidism patients, and high-dose intravenous methylprednisolone was given to ophthalmopathy patients. TCR Vbeta CDR3 sequencing of 130 to 150 peripheral blood samples (more than 40 ophthalmopathy, 70 to 85 hyperthyroidism and around 17 progressor patients) is reported in the paper.

Results the study describes overall, beyond this receptor: Sample size was not statistically predetermined, and blinding of investigators to group allocation was not performed. In validation, the model predicted progression to ophthalmopathy a median of roughly 6.2 months before onset, with about 71% sensitivity and nearly 75% specificity. Most expanded thyroid clonotypes (frequency above 0.001) were also found in blood, which suggests that blood repertoires may mirror thyroid immune responses. Ophthalmopathy was separated from stable hyperthyroidism by a 13 V-J signature model, with approximately 89% sensitivity and approximately 81% specificity obtained in cross-validation and 80%/75% obtained in testing.

The sequence joins TRBV7-8 to TRBJ2-7; TRBD2 agrees with 10 junctional bases. The sequenced sample consisted of blood. This clonotype originated in a woman aged 25-40 years with Graves' ophthalmopathy. The DNA sequence is as follows: TGTGCCAGCAGAGAAGCGGGAGGGTACGAGCAGTACTTC. The resulting protein is CASREAGGYEQYF.